This TCR beta chain was sequenced for a study of CXCR3-negative and CXCR3-positive naive CD8 T cells. Study at large: The total count of TRB reads reached around 140 million, and each library contributed about 1.5 +/- 0.3 million. Overall study results and limits: Researchers report that CXCR3-positive naive cells carry more hydrophobic TRB CDR3s than CXCR3-negative naive cells. Naive cells, whether CXCR3-negative or CXCR3-positive, had similar TRBV-TRBJ usage, while memory cells differed. The study found comparably high diversity in both naive subsets and much lower diversity in memory CD8+ cells.

Concerning this clonotype itself: Its specificity is not known.

CD45RO-CCR7+CD27+CD95- marked naive CD8+ T cells. The authors prepared UMI-labeled TRB cDNA libraries by 5' RACE. TCRdb re-analyzed the 5' RACE reads; it lists each CDR3 protein once, without DNA. The table lists about 98,000 distinct CDR3 sequences. Germline CDR1 is SGDLS and CDR2 is YYNGEE. The CDR3 runs 14 residues. The sequence was obtained from a human donor in good health. Some clones in this sample may be carry-over from other donors' samples. Material for sequencing was naive CXCR3+ CD8+ T cells from blood. Subset reported: CD45RO-CCR7+CD27+CD95- naive CD8+ T cells expressing CXCR3 (TNR3+). The rearrangement uses TRBV9 and TRBJ2-7; the TCRdb call, TRBD1, lacks DNA for checking. The CDR3: CASSVEGRDPEQYF.